This T cell receptor beta chain comes out of a study of early T cells in non-severe SARS-CoV-2 infection. Whole-study results and caveats: VDJdb matching skewed toward anti-spike CD8 responses, missing private and CD4 specificities.

Attachment of unique molecular identifiers to individual cDNA molecules was performed. TCRdb re-called the 5' RACE reads through MiXCR, storing one row per CDR3 protein. There are approximately 37,000 distinct CDR3 sequences in the sample; roughly 7.9% occur only once, and over 10% lies in the top ten. Germline V lookup: CDR1 MDHEN, CDR2 SYDVKM. The CDR3 spans 16 residues. V lost 6 bases and J lost 5, with 22 bases in between. This clonotype was picked up many times. Antigen unknown. Source: whole blood, taken at baseline. V usage is TRBV28 and J usage is TRBJ2-5, with a weak D call TRBD2 (5 bases). The sequence was obtained from an adult who was a healthcare worker with PCR-confirmed SARS-CoV-2 infection or an uninfected control (not recorded which). The CDR3 coding sequence is TGTGCCAGCAGCCTTGGGCTAGCTGGGTCGATTGAGACCCAGTACTTC. This sequence encodes CASSLGLAGSIETQYF.